This passage covers 10 T cell receptor beta chains from one sample sequenced in a study of CXCR3-negative and CXCR3-positive naive CD8 T cells. TRB cDNA was prepared as libraries by UMI-labeled 5' RACE. After re-calling the 5' RACE reads, TCRdb lists one entry per CDR3 protein, DNA absent. The sample table includes tens of thousands of distinct CDR3 sequences. The sequenced sample consisted of naive CXCR3- CD8+ T cells from blood. Stated subset: CD45RO-CCR7+CD27+CD95- naive CD8+ T cells lacking CXCR3 (TNR3-). The receptors shown here come from a human donor in good health. Some clones in this sample may be carry-over from other donors' samples.

The genes are TRBV7-9 and TRBJ2-2; without DNA, the TCRdb call of TRBD2 cannot be checked. Germline-derived CDR1 and CDR2 are SEHNR and FQNEAQ (reference sequence). This CDR3 comprises 17 residues. The CDR3 here is CASSSELGLAVTGELFF.

The chain uses TRBV19 and TRBJ2-5. The CDR3 sequence is 15 residues long. Germline V lookup: CDR1 LNHDA, CDR2 SQIVND (reference sequence). CDR3: CASSPWDTLQETQYF.

This chain uses TRBV6-5 with TRBJ1-5; TCRdb designates TRBD1, a call that cannot be tested without DNA. CDR1 and CDR2 (germline): MNHEY, SVGAGI. This CDR3 is 14 amino acids long. The CDR3 here is CASSSGQGDQPQHF.

This chain links TRBV20-1 with TRBJ2-7; TCRdb selects TRBD1, and the lack of DNA leaves this call unchecked. The CDR3 covers 15 residues. Germline V CDR1 and CDR2: DFQATT, SNEGSKA (reference sequence). CDR3: CSARAPGQGAYEQYF.

The rearrangement uses TRBV2 and TRBJ2-4; TCRdb calls TRBD1, which cannot be checked without DNA. CDR1 is SNHLY and CDR2 is FYNNEI in the germline V gene. This CDR3 contains 16 residues. CDR3: CASRSSGQGAKNIQYF.

The chain carries TRBV7-3 and TRBJ1-1; TCRdb's D call of TRBD1 is untestable without DNA. Germline CDR1 reads SGHTA; CDR2 reads FQGTGA. The CDR3 length is 13 residues. The CDR3 region is CASSATGNTEAFF.

The CDR3 is CASSSRGSGSEYEQYF. The chain recombines TRBV2 with TRBJ2-7; TCRdb's D call of TRBD2 is untestable without DNA. The CDR3 runs 16 residues. Germline CDR1 is SNHLY and CDR2 is FYNNEI.

Here the CDR3 reads CASSIIGRALIDEQFF. This chain connects TRBV19 to TRBJ2-1; TCRdb proposes TRBD2, but this gene call is untestable without DNA. The CDR3 length is 16 residues. Per the germline V gene, CDR1 is LNHDA and CDR2 is SQIVND (reference sequence).

The J gene is TRBJ2-1, the V gene TRBV7-6; no DNA is available, so the TRBD2 call from TCRdb remains unchecked. This CDR3 comprises 18 residues. Germline values: CDR1 SGHVS, CDR2 FNYEAQ. The CDR3: CASSSRIAGVTSYNEQFF.

The chain carries TRBV10-3 and TRBJ2-7; TCRdb gives TRBD2 as the D gene, but with no DNA this cannot be confirmed. In germline, CDR1 is ENHRY, CDR2 SYGVKD. The CDR3 covers 16 residues. The CDR3 here is CAISELSGTSSYEQYF.